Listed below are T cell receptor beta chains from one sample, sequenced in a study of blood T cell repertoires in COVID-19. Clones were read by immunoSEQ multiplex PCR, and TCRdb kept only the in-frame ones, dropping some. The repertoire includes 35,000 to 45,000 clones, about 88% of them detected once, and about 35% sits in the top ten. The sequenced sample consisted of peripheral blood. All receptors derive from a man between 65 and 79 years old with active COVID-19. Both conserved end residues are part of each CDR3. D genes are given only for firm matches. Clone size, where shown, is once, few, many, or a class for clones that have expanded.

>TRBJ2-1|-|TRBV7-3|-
TGTGCCAGCAGCTCCCGACTGCACTCCTACAATGAGCAGTTCTTC
CASSSRLHSYNEQFF
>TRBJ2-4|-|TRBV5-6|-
TGTGCCAGCAGCCCCCAAGGGGTAATGGCCAAAAACATTCAGTACTTC
CASSPQGVMAKNIQYF
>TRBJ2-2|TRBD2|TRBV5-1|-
TGCGCCAGCAGGCCAGCGGGACTAGATACCGGGGAGCTGTTTTTT
CASRPAGLDTGELFF
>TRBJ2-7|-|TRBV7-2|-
TGTGCCAGCAGCACGACTCGAGGCGAGCAGTACTTC
CASSTTRGEQYF
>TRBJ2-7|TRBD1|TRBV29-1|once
TGCAGCGCTAGCAGGGGGCGAGGGTATAACGAGCAGTACTTC
CSASRGRGYNEQYF
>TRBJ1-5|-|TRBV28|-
TGTGCCAGCAACGAGGACAGCTTTACCTATAGCAATCAGCCCCAGCATTTT
CASNEDSFTYSNQPQHF
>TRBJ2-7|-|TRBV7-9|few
TGTGCCAGCAGCTTAGTGGCGGGGAACTACGAGCAGTACTTC
CASSLVAGNYEQYF
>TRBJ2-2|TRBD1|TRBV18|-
TGTGCCAGCTCACCACGGACAGGGGGGCCCGGGGAGCTGTTTTTT
CASSPRTGGPGELFF
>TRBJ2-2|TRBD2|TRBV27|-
TGTGCCAGCAGACAACCGGGACTAGCGAACACCGGGGAGCTGTTTTTT
CASRQPGLANTGELFF
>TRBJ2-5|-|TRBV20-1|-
TGCAGTGCTAATGACCGGGCTAGCAGGCAAGAGACCCAGTACTTC
CSANDRASRQETQYF